The clone carrying this T cell receptor beta chain showed up many times. Its antigen is currently unknown. The record originates from a study of regulatory T cells in long-lasting Graves disease. Findings and caveats of the study: TCR diversity in persistent Graves' patients was below that of newly diagnosed ones.

The CDR3 extends over 15 amino acids. The V end lost 0 bases, the J end lost 1 base, and 4 bases lay between the germline ends. Looked up from germline, CDR1 is SGHAT and CDR2 is FQNNGV. Relying on iRepertoire HTBI primers and Arm-PCR of CDR3 regions, the team built TCR beta libraries. TCRdb independently ran MiXCR on the multiplex PCR reads; one entry per CDR3 protein. The sample holds hundreds of thousands of distinct CDR3 sequences, roughly a sixth seen once. Indicated time point: newly diagnosed GD, antithyroid drugs for less than 3 months. RNA isolated from PBMCs was used to make the TCR library. These records were also assigned to another study, of T cells in Graves' hyperthyroidism and ophthalmopathy.

This clonotype was obtained from a woman aged 35-60 years with Graves disease. The sample in question was peripheral blood mononuclear cells (PBMCs), obtained at new diagnosis, from a patient treated with antithyroid drugs. The chain couples TRBV11-2 to TRBJ2-6, with no clear D. The CDR3 bases are TGTGCCAGCAGCTTAGAGGGTTCTGGGGCCAACGTCCTGACTTTC. It translates to CASSLEGSGANVLTF. Together with reference TRBV11-2 and TRBJ2-6, the CDR3 gives the full variable domain: EAGVAQSPRYKIIEKRQSVAFWCNPISGHATLYWYQQILGQGPKLLIQFQNNGVVDDSQLPKDRFSAERLKGVDSTLKIQPAKLEDSAVYLCASSLEGSGANVLTFGAGSRLTVL.